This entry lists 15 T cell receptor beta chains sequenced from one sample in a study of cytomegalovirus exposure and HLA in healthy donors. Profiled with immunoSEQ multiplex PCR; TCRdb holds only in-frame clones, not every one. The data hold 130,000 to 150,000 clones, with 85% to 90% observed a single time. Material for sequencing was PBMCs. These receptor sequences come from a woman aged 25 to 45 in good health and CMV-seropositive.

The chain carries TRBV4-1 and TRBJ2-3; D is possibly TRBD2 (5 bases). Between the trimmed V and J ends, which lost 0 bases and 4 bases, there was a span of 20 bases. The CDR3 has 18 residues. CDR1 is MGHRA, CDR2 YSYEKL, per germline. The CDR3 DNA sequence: TGCGCCAGCAGCCAAGATACCCAGAGAGGGCGATTGGCAGATACGCAGTATTTT. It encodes CASSQDTQRGRLADTQYF.

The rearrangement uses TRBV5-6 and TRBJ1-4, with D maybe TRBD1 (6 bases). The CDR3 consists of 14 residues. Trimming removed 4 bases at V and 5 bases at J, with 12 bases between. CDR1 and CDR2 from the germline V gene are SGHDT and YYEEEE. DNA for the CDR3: TGTGCCAGCAGCACCGGGACATGGAATGAAAAACTGTTTTTT. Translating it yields CASSTGTWNEKLFF.

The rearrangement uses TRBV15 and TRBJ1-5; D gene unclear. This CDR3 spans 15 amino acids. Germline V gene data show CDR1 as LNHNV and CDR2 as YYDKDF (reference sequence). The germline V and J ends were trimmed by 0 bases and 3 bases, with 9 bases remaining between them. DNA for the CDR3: TGTGCCACCAGCAGAGATCACATTAACAATCAGCCCCAGCATTTT. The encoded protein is CATSRDHINNQPQHF.

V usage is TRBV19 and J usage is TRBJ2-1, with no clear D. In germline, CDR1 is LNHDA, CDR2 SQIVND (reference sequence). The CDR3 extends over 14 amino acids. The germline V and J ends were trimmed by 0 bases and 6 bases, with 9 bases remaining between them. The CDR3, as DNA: TGTGCCAGTAGTATAGATCGAACAAGCAATGAGCAGTTCTTC. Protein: CASSIDRTSNEQFF.

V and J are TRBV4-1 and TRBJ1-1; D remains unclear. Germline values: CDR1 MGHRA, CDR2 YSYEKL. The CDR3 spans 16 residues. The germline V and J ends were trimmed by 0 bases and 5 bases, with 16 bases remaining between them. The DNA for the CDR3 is TGCGCCAGCAGCCAAGAGCGCGGGCGGGGAGGAACTGAAGCTTTCTTT. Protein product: CASSQERGRGGTEAFF.

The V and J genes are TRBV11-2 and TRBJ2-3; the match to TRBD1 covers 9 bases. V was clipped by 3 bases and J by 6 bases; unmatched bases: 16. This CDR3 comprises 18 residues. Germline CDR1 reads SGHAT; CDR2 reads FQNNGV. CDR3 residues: CASSFGGWGDRAGDTQYF. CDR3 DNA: TGTGCCAGCAGCTTTGGAGGGTGGGGGGACAGGGCAGGGGATACGCAGTATTTT.

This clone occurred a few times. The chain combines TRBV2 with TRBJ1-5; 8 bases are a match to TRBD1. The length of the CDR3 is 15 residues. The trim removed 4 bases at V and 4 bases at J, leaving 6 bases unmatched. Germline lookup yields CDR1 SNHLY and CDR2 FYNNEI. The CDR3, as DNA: TGTGCCAGCAGTGTAGGTACAGGGGGGAATCAGCCCCAGCATTTT. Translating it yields CASSVGTGGNQPQHF.

CDR3 coding DNA: TGTGCCAGCAGTGTAAGAGCGGGGGGCTATCAAGAGACCCAGTACTTC. This encodes CASSVRAGGYQETQYF. The rearrangement joins TRBV2 to TRBJ2-5; 9 positions match TRBD2. The ends lost 4 bases at V and 2 bases at J; junction bases unmatched: 8. Germline CDR1 and CDR2: SNHLY and FYNNEI. The CDR3 totals 16 residues.

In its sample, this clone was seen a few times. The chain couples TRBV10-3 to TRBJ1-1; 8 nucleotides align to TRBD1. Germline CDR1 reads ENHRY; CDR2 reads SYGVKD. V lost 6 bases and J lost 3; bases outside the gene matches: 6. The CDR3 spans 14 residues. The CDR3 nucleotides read TGTGCCATCAGCCGGACAGGGCACGACACTGAAGCTTTCTTT. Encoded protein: CAISRTGHDTEAFF.

CDR3 DNA sequence: TGTGCCAGCAGCTGGGGAGCCGACACTGAAGCTTTCTTT. It encodes CASSWGADTEAFF. The J gene is TRBJ1-1, the V gene TRBV7-9; D is unclear. CDR3 length: 13 residues. Germline V gene data show CDR1 as SEHNR and CDR2 as FQNEAQ (reference sequence). Trimming shortened V by 4 bases and J by 3 bases, and 9 bases separated the two germline ends.

The CDR3 DNA follows: TGTGCCAGCAGCGGTATCCCAGGAGGGTTGGGCACTGAAGCTTTCTTT. Amino acids: CASSGIPGGLGTEAFF. The genes are TRBV5-4 and TRBJ1-1, with D unresolved. The CDR3 length is 16 residues. The germline V gene has CDR1 SGHNT and CDR2 YYREEE (reference sequence). Trimming cost V 4 bases and J 4 bases, with 20 bases left between them.

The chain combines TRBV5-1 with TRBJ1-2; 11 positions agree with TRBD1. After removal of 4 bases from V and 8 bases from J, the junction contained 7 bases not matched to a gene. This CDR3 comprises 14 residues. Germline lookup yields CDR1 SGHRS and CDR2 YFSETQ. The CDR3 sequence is CASSEGQGEIGYTF. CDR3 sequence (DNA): TGCGCCAGCAGCGAGGGACAGGGGGAGATCGGCTACACCTTC.

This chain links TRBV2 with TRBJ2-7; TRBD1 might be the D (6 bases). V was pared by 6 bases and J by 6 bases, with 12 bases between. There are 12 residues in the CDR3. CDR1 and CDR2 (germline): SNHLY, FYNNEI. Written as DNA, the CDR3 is TGTGCCAGCAGGGGGTCAGGGGCCGAGCAGTACTTC. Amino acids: CASRGSGAEQYF.

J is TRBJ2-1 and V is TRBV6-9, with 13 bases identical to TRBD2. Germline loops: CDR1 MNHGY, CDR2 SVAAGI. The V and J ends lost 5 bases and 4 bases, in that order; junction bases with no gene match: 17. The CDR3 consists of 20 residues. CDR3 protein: CASSRTRRTSGGEAYNEQFF. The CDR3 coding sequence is TGTGCCAGCAGTCGAACTAGAAGGACTAGCGGGGGAGAAGCTTACAATGAGCAGTTCTTC.

Here the CDR3 DNA reads TGTGCCAGCAGCTCCCCGGGACAGGGATTTAATGAGCAGTTCTTC. Amino acid sequence: CASSSPGQGFNEQFF. This chain joins TRBV7-9 and TRBJ2-1; 9 bases map to TRBD1. CDR3 length: 15 amino acids. The J segment lost 7 bases and the V segment lost 4 bases, leaving 8 bases of the junction unmatched. Germline V lookup: CDR1 SEHNR, CDR2 FQNEAQ (reference sequence).